The clone carrying this TCR beta chain turned up a few times. No antigen is known for it. These data come from a study of T-cell memory formation after mild COVID-19. This CDR3 region has 13 residues. The germline V gene encodes CDR1 MGHDK and CDR2 SYGVNS. Trimming stripped 3 bases from V and 13 bases from J, with 16 bases between. Study conclusions and caveats: Pre-infection memory harbored some responding clones, suggesting cross-reactive memory joined. A second wave expanding day 15 to 37 was CD4+-biased; contracting clones were balanced.

Researchers used 5'RACE with constant-segment primers to make TCR alpha and TCR beta cDNA libraries that carry sample barcodes and UMIs. TCRdb passed the 5' RACE reads through MiXCR, listing each CDR3 protein once. This table holds fewer than 250,000 distinct CDR3 sequences, roughly 14% found once. This rearrangement joins TRBV25-1 to TRBJ2-1; no definite D call. The TCR originated in an adult woman who had mild COVID-19 (a few samples of this study predate the infection). Cell type and time point are not known. Specimen: PBMCs or a T cell subset sorted from them (not recorded which). CDR3 bases: TGTGCCAGCAGTGACCCTCCCCTTAGTGAACAGTTCTTC. Encoded protein: CASSDPPLSEQFF.